The 28 T cell receptor beta chains given below trace back to one sample, sequenced in a study of T cell repertoires in cytomegalovirus infection. A single record per CDR3 protein comes from TCRdb applying MiXCR to the reads. Of about 60,000 distinct CDR3 sequences in the sample, about 33% were seen once. Which antigens these TCRs recognize remains unknown. The sequencing input was PBMCs, sequenced either directly or after in vitro stimulation (not recorded which). Source of these receptors: a human donor in good health (CMV status not recorded). Some clones in this sample may be carry-over from other donors' samples.

The V gene is TRBV6-1, the J gene TRBJ1-1; D gene uncertain. Germline V gives CDR1 MNHNS, CDR2 SASEGT. With 7 bases removed from V and 2 bases from J, the gap between germline ends came to 17 bases. This CDR3 region has 15 residues. In DNA, the CDR3 is TGTGCCAGCAAAGGTGGCCTCCTGGCCAACACTGAAGCTTTCTTT. Translated, it gives CASKGGLLANTEAFF.

The CDR3 spells CASRVGGPDTQYF. The CDR3 nucleotides read TGTGCCAGCAGAGTCGGGGGGCCAGATACGCAGTATTTT. This chain connects TRBV6-6 to TRBJ2-3; D is perhaps TRBD2 (7 bases). In germline, CDR1 is MNHNY, CDR2 SVGAGI (reference sequence). The CDR3 spans 13 residues. V gave up 6 bases and J gave up 4 bases, with 11 bases separating them.

This clonotype is a singleton in its sample. J is TRBJ2-5 and V is TRBV7-4, with D uncertain. Deletions cut 2 bases from V and 4 bases from J, with 11 bases between. The CDR3 sequence is 14 residues long. Germline assignment: CDR1 SGHVT and CDR2 SQSDAQ. For the CDR3, the DNA is TGTGCCAGCAGCTTAAGTGGCGGAAGAGAGACCCAGTACTTC. This translates into CASSLSGGRETQYF.

This clonotype has only a few counts. V is TRBV7-6 and J is TRBJ1-5, with TRBD1 matching over 9 bases. The germline gives CDR1 SGHVS, CDR2 FNYEAQ. V lost 1 base and J lost 5; bases outside the gene matches: 3. This CDR3 has 15 amino acids. The CDR3 spells CASSLGGTGHQPQHF. The CDR3 DNA is TGTGCCAGCAGCTTAGGGGGGACAGGGCATCAGCCCCAGCATTTT.

The gene calls are TRBV6-6 and TRBJ2-1, with TRBD1 matching 10 bases. CDR3 size: 17 residues. The V segment lost 4 bases and the J segment 7 bases; nucleotides outside the gene matches: 13. Germline V lookup: CDR1 MNHNY, CDR2 SVGAGI (reference sequence). The CDR3 here is CASSSTTRDRGGNEQFF. CDR3 nucleotide sequence: TGTGCCAGCAGTTCAACAACCAGGGACAGGGGTGGTAATGAGCAGTTCTTC.

The V gene is TRBV28, the J gene TRBJ2-7; 10 bases match TRBD2. Germline values: CDR1 MDHEN, CDR2 SYDVKM. This CDR3 comprises 14 residues. With V trimmed by 5 bases and J by 4 bases, 5 bases remained unmatched. CDR3: CASSPAGGPYEQYF. CDR3 bases: TGTGCCAGCAGTCCAGCGGGAGGGCCGTACGAGCAGTACTTC.

A few counts support this clonotype. J is TRBJ2-7 and V is TRBV20-1; D gene unclear. This CDR3 is 14 amino acids long. Trimming took 1 base from V and 1 from J, leaving 11 bases between them. Germline V gives CDR1 DFQATT, CDR2 SNEGSKA (reference sequence). The chain's CDR3 is CSARANLGSYEQYF. For the CDR3, the DNA is TGCAGTGCTAGAGCGAACCTGGGATCCTACGAGCAGTACTTC.

The chain recombines TRBV7-2 with TRBJ1-2; a weak D match, TRBD1 (6 bases). Trimming removed 3 bases from V and 0 bases from J, with 14 bases in between. The germline gives CDR1 SGHTA, CDR2 FQGNSA. CDR3 size: 16 residues. CDR3 in DNA: TGTGCCAGCAGCTTTACGACAGGCCTAGCTAACTATGGCTACACCTTC. Protein sequence: CASSFTTGLANYGYTF.

The count of this clonotype is one. The J gene is TRBJ2-7, the V gene TRBV6-1; D is unclear. Trimming took 7 bases from V and 3 from J, leaving 10 bases between them. CDR1 MNHNS and CDR2 SASEGT come from the germline V gene. This CDR3 region has 12 residues. The CDR3 DNA is TGTGCCAGCATTGGTGAGAACTACGAGCAGTACTTC. Translated: CASIGENYEQYF.

CDR3 in DNA: TGTGCCAGCAGTGGACTAGCTAGACCAGATACGCAGTATTTT. Its protein is CASSGLARPDTQYF. The genes are TRBV2 and TRBJ2-3; TRBD2 agrees at 7 bases. After removal of 4 bases from V and 4 bases from J, the junction contained 5 bases not matched to a gene. This CDR3 region has 14 residues. Germline-derived CDR1 and CDR2 are SNHLY and FYNNEI.

This clonotype has only a few counts. This sequence joins TRBV6-2 or TRBV6-3 and TRBJ1-1; no clear D gene. The V gene lost 2 bases and the J gene lost 1 base, with 8 bases spanning the gap. The CDR3 length is 14 residues. Germline V lookup: CDR1 MNHEY, CDR2 SVGEGT. The CDR3 sequence is CASSYVPRNTEAFF. Here the CDR3 DNA reads TGTGCCAGCAGTTACGTCCCTAGGAACACTGAAGCTTTCTTT.

This clonotype showed up just a few times. The V and J genes are TRBV9 and TRBJ2-1; D perhaps matches TRBD2 (5 bases). Germline CDR1 and CDR2: SGDLS and YYNGEE. This CDR3 is built from 14 residues. V shed 0 bases and J shed 6 bases, with 10 bases lying between them. The CDR3 DNA follows: TGTGCCAGCAGCGTAGCGCTAGCTTCCAATGAGCAGTTCTTC. Translation gives CASSVALASNEQFF.

This clonotype was seen only a few times. The chain carries TRBV10-3 and TRBJ1-1, with no clear D. Germline CDR1 reads ENHRY; CDR2 reads SYGVKD. This CDR3 has 13 amino acids. Trimming shortened V by 0 bases and J by 6 bases, and 8 bases separated the two germline ends. The CDR3 DNA reads TGTGCCATCAGTGAGTCGATGCACCCTGAAGCTTTCTTT. This gives the protein CAISESMHPEAFF.

The rearrangement joins TRBV27 to TRBJ2-4; TRBD2 might be the D (6 bases). Per the germline V gene, CDR1 is MNHEY and CDR2 is SMNVEV (reference sequence). The CDR3 extends over 14 amino acids. Trimming shortened V by 7 bases and J by 4 bases, and 14 bases separated the two germline ends. This CDR3 reads CASNPGRGKNIQYF. CDR3 nucleotide sequence: TGTGCCAGCAACCCGGGACGGGGGAAAAACATTCAGTACTTC.

This clonotype came up a few times. The chain recombines TRBV7-9 with TRBJ2-6; either TRBD1 or TRBD2 may supply D (6 bases each). Germline CDR1 reads SEHNR; CDR2 reads FQNEAQ (reference sequence). The V and J ends lost 5 bases and 5 bases respectively, with 10 bases between them. This CDR3 spans 14 amino acids. The CDR3 region has the DNA TGTGCCAGCAGCCCCGGGGGCTGGGCCAACGTCCTGACTTTC. It translates to CASSPGGWANVLTF.

The chain carries TRBV20-1 and TRBJ2-2; D is unclear. The V gene's germline CDR1 is DFQATT and CDR2 SNEGSKA (reference sequence). V was shortened by 1 base and J by 0 bases, with 9 bases between the two germline ends. The CDR3 has 15 amino acids. CDR3 sequence: CSARAYRPNTGELFF. Written as DNA, the CDR3 is TGCAGTGCTAGAGCCTATCGTCCGAACACCGGGGAGCTGTTTTTT.

The V gene is TRBV7-2, the J gene TRBJ1-5; the D gene is possibly TRBD1 (6 bases). Trimming removed 4 bases at V and 3 bases at J, with 16 bases between. Germline values: CDR1 SGHTA, CDR2 FQGNSA. The CDR3 length is 16 residues. CDR3 DNA: TGTGCCAGCAGCTCAGGGGCAGGGTCTATCAATCAGCCCCAGCATTTT. This encodes CASSSGAGSINQPQHF.

The gene calls are TRBV7-2 and TRBJ2-5; D is possibly TRBD2 (6 bases). V was shortened by 2 bases and J by 5 bases, with 15 bases between the two germline ends. The V gene's germline CDR1 is SGHTA and CDR2 FQGNSA. This CDR3 spans 15 amino acids. CDR3 DNA: TGTGCCAGCAGCTTACTATGGGACTCGGGGGAGACCCAGTACTTC. Residues: CASSLLWDSGETQYF.

The rearrangement joins TRBV6-6 to TRBJ1-5, with 10 nucleotides matching TRBD1. The CDR3 sequence is 19 residues long. The germline V gene has CDR1 MNHNY and CDR2 SVGAGI (reference sequence). V shed 4 bases and J 1 base; nucleotides not matched to a gene: 13. This chain's CDR3 is CASSSRQGAILSSNQPQHF. The CDR3 DNA reads TGTGCCAGCAGTTCTAGACAGGGGGCGATTTTATCGAGCAATCAGCCCCAGCATTTT.

This clonotype has just a few counts. The chain joins TRBV7-6 to TRBJ1-3; D ambiguous. CDR1 is SGHVS and CDR2 is FNYEAQ in the germline V gene. Between the trimmed V and J ends, which lost 5 bases and 7 bases, there was a span of 18 bases. There are 15 residues in the CDR3. In nucleotides, the CDR3 is TGTGCCAGCAGCACTTCGACGGGTACGGGGAACACCATATATTTT. Residues: CASSTSTGTGNTIYF. Full variable domain (outside the CDR3, taken from reference TRBV7-6 and TRBJ1-3): GAGVSQSPRYKVTKRGQDVALRCDPISGHVSLYWYRQALGQGPEFLTYFNYEAQQDKSGLPNDRFSAERPEGSISTLTIQRTEQRDSAMYRCASSTSTGTGNTIYFGEGSWLTVV.

This chain links TRBV7-2 with TRBJ2-5; possible D gene TRBD2, 6 bases. The CDR3 has 14 residues. The germline V and J ends were trimmed by 2 bases and 5 bases, with 12 bases remaining between them. CDR1 is SGHTA and CDR2 is FQGNSA in the germline V gene. The CDR3 is CASSLRSGVETQYF. The CDR3 region has the DNA TGTGCCAGCAGCTTAAGGTCGGGGGTGGAGACCCAGTACTTC.

The chain links TRBV7-8 to TRBJ2-1, with TRBD2 matching over 14 bases. Germline CDR1 reads SGHVS; CDR2 reads FQNEAQ. The trim removed 5 bases at V and 6 bases at J, leaving 18 bases unmatched. The CDR3 has 20 amino acids. The CDR3 reads CASSPTRTGTSGGTGNEQFF. CDR3 DNA: TGTGCCAGCAGCCCCACGAGGACCGGGACTAGCGGGGGTACCGGCAATGAGCAGTTCTTC.

The chain links TRBV28 to TRBJ1-5; 10 bases agree with TRBD1. The CDR3 contains 15 residues. Germline assignment: CDR1 MDHEN and CDR2 SYDVKM. With V trimmed by 8 bases and J by 5 bases, 9 bases remained unmatched. The CDR3 reads CASLNGGQGDQPQHF. The CDR3 bases are TGTGCCAGCCTCAACGGAGGACAGGGGGATCAGCCCCAGCATTTT.

This sequence joins TRBV29-1 and TRBJ1-1; D not certain. Germline V lookup: CDR1 SQVTM, CDR2 ANQGSEA. This CDR3 is 9 amino acids long. V was clipped by 4 bases and J by 5 bases, with 2 bases between them. The CDR3 loop reads CSVGTEAFF. The CDR3, as DNA: TGCAGCGTTGGGACTGAAGCTTTCTTT. The full variable domain, in which reference TRBV29-1 and TRBJ1-1 provide the parts outside the CDR3, is SAVISQKPSRDICQRGTSLTIQCQVDSQVTMMFWYRQQPGQSLTLIATANQGSEATYESGFVIDKFPISRPNLTFSTLTVSNMSPEDSSIYLCSVGTEAFFGQGTRLTVV.

V is TRBV6-6 and J is TRBJ2-1; either TRBD1 or TRBD2 may fit D (5 bases each). Trimming removed 7 bases from V and 1 base from J, with 11 bases in between. Germline CDR1 MNHNY, CDR2 SVGAGI (reference sequence). CDR3 size: 14 residues. CDR3 in DNA: TGTGCCAGCAAAAGGGGCGGGTCCTACAATGAGCAGTTCTTC. Amino acid sequence: CASKRGGSYNEQFF.

The genes are TRBV19 and TRBJ2-7; TRBD2 is a possible D gene (6 bases). The germline CDR1 and CDR2 sequences are LNHDA and SQIVND (reference sequence). This CDR3 is 14 amino acids long. The V end was cut by 5 bases, the J end by 5 bases, with 16 bases between. CDR3 DNA sequence: TGTGCCAGTAGTGCTTTGTTATGGGGGGACGAGCAGTACTTC. It is translated as CASSALLWGDEQYF.

The chain recombines TRBV6-5 with TRBJ1-5; the D gene is possibly TRBD1 (6 bases). There are 14 residues in the CDR3. Looked up from germline, CDR1 is MNHEY and CDR2 is SVGAGI. The V gene lost 2 bases and the J gene lost 3 bases, with 8 bases spanning the gap. The CDR3 spells CASSYRGDNQPQHF. CDR3 nucleotides: TGTGCCAGCAGTTACAGGGGGGACAATCAGCCCCAGCATTTT.

This clonotype was counted between two and nine times. The chain couples TRBV19 to TRBJ2-7; 9 bases match TRBD1. V lost 8 bases, J lost 5 bases, and 10 bases stayed unmatched. The CDR3 has 14 residues. Per the germline V gene, CDR1 is LNHDA and CDR2 is SQIVND (reference sequence). The CDR3, as DNA: TGTGCCAGTGGAACAGGGGGCGTTAGGGACGAGCAGTACTTC. This gives the protein CASGTGGVRDEQYF.